Following are 7 T cell receptor beta chains from one sample sequenced in a study of cytomegalovirus exposure and HLA in healthy donors (dated by TCRdb to between 2016 and 2019). The method was the immunoSEQ multiplex PCR assay. A mixture of 60 forward primers for TCR Vbeta segments and 13 reverse primers for TCR Jbeta segments was used in the multiplex PCR. As stored in TCRdb, this immuneACCESS dataset retains in-frame rearrangements with V and J assigned. A fraction of the clones does not appear; measured against another copy, unresolved V genes explain less than half of the discrepancy, and the remainder lacks a known reason. In all, the sample holds around 170,000 clones, and 82% of those were seen once. Jointly, the top ten make up around 0.75% of the sample. The sample taken for sequencing was PBMCs. The origin of the receptors is a woman under 30 in good health and CMV-seronegative.

This sequence joins TRBV7-9 and TRBJ1-1; D gene unclear. Trimming took 5 bases from V and 4 from J, leaving 14 bases between them. Germline loops: CDR1 SEHNR, CDR2 FQNEAQ (reference sequence). There are 14 residues in the CDR3. The CDR3 loop is CASSPEARSTEAFF. CDR3 bases: TGTGCCAGCAGCCCCGAGGCCCGAAGCACTGAAGCTTTCTTT.

In this sample, this clone turned up once. The chain links TRBV2 to TRBJ2-5; maybe TRBD2 (6 bases). The CDR3 runs 12 residues. Per the germline V gene, CDR1 is SNHLY and CDR2 is FYNNEI. The V and J ends lost 7 bases and 4 bases respectively, with 10 bases between them. Here the CDR3 reads CASTGGSETQYF. Written as DNA, the CDR3 is TGTGCCAGCACCGGAGGGTCAGAGACCCAGTACTTC.

Worth noting for this clone: The identical CDR3 is also encoded by other nucleotide sequences in the sample. CDR3 bases: TGTGCCAGTTCCGGGACAGCCTACGAGCAGTACTTC. It codes for CASSGTAYEQYF. V and J are TRBV19 and TRBJ2-7; 7 bases match TRBD1. Trimming at V came to 8 bases and at J to 2 bases, leaving 3 bases not matched to a gene. In germline, CDR1 is LNHDA, CDR2 SQIVND (reference sequence). The CDR3 is made up of 12 amino acids.

This clone has more than one count but fewer than ten. The genes are TRBV4-1 and TRBJ2-1; D is possibly TRBD1 (6 bases). Trimming removed 0 bases at V and 15 bases at J, with 12 bases between. From germline, CDR1 is MGHRA and CDR2 YSYEKL. The CDR3 is 12 amino acids. The CDR3 coding sequence is TGCGCCAGCAGCCAAGAGGGACATGGTAGGTTCTTC. This codes for CASSQEGHGRFF.

The chain couples TRBV11-2 to TRBJ2-3, with a weak D call TRBD1 (6 bases). The V gene lost 5 bases and the J gene lost 3 bases, with 12 bases spanning the gap. CDR3 length: 14 amino acids. Germline CDR1 is SGHAT and CDR2 is FQNNGV. The CDR3 DNA is TGTGCCAGCAGCCCATTCACAGGGACAGATACGCAGTATTTT. Translation: CASSPFTGTDTQYF.

The chain is built from TRBV20-1 and TRBJ2-2; no definite D call. Germline CDR1 DFQATT, CDR2 SNEGSKA (reference sequence). The CDR3 totals 11 residues. V lost 6 bases to trimming and J lost 4 bases, with 6 bases between them. The CDR3 loop is CSAPSTGELFF. DNA of the CDR3: TGCAGTGCCCCGAGCACCGGGGAGCTGTTTTTT.

This clone was found a few times. DNA for the CDR3: TGTGCCAGCAGCTTAGCCCTCGTTAGCGGCTACACCTTC. Its translation: CASSLALVSGYTF. The chain uses TRBV7-9 and TRBJ1-2; unclear D gene. Trimming stripped 0 bases from V and 8 bases from J, with 10 bases between. The CDR3 runs 13 residues. Germline V gene sequence: CDR1 SEHNR, CDR2 FQNEAQ (reference sequence).